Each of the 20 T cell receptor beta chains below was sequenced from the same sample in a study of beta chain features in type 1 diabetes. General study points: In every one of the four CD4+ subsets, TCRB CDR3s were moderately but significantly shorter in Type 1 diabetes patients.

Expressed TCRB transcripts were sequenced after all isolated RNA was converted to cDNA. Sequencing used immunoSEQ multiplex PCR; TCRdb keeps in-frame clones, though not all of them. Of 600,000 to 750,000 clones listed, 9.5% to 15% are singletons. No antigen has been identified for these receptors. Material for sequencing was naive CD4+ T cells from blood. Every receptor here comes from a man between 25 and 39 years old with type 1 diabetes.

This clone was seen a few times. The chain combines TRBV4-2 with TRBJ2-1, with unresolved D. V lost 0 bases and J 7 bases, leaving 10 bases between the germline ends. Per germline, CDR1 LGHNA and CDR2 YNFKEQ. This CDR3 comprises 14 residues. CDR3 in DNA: TGTGCCAGCAGCCAAGAGGCCTCGGCGAATGAGCAGTTCTTC. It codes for CASSQEASANEQFF.

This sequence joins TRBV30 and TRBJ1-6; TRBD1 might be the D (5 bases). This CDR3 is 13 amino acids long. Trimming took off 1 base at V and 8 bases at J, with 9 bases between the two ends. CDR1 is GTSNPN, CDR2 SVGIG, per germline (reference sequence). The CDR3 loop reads CAWSGGADSPLHF. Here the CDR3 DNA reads TGTGCCTGGAGTGGAGGGGCCGATTCACCCCTCCACTTT. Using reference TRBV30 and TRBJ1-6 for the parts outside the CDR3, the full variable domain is SQTIHQWPATLVQPVGSPLSLECTVEGTSNPNLYWYRQAAGRGLQLLFYSVGIGQISSEVPQNLSASRPQDRQFILSSKKLLLSDSGFYLCAWSGGADSPLHFGNGTRLTVT.

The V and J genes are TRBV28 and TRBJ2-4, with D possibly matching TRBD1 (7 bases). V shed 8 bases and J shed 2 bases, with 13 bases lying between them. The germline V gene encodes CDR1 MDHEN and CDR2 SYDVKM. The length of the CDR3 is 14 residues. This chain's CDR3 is CASQGGYPKNIQYF. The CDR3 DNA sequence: TGTGCCAGCCAGGGGGGATACCCCAAAAACATTCAGTACTTC.

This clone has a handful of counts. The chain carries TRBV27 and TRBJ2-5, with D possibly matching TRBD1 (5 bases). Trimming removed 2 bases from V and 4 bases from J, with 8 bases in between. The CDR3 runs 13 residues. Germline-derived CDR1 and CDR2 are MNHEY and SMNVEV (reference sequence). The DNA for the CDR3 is TGTGCCAGCAGTTTACAGGGAAGAGAGACCCAGTACTTC. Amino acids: CASSLQGRETQYF.

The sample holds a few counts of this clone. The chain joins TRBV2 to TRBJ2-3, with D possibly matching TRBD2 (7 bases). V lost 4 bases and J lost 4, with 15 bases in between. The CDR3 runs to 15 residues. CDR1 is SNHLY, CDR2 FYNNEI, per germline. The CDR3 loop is CASSGGGARADTQYF. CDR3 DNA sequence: TGTGCCAGCAGTGGAGGGGGGGCGCGAGCAGATACGCAGTATTTT.

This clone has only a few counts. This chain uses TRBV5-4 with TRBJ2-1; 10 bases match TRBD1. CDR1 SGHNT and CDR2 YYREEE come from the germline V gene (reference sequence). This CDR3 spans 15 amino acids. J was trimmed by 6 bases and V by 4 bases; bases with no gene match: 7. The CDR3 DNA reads TGTGCCAGCAGCAGCCGGGACAGGGGCCGCAATGAGCAGTTCTTC. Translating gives CASSSRDRGRNEQFF.

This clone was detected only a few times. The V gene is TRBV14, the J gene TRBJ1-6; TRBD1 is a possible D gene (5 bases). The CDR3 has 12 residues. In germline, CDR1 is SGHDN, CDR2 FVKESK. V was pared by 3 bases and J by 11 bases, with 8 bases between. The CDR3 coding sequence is TGTGCCAGCAGCCAGGTGACAGCACCCCTCCACTTT. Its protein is CASSQVTAPLHF.

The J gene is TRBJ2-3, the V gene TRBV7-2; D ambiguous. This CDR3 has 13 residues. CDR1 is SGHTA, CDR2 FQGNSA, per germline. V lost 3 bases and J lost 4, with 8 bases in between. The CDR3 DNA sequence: TGTGCCAGCAGCTTGGGCTTGGCAGATACGCAGTATTTT. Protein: CASSLGLADTQYF.

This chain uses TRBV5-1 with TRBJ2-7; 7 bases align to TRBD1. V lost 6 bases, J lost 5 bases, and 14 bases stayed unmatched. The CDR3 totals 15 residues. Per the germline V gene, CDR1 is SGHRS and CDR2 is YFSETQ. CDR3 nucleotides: TGCGCCAGCAACAGAGGCAACGTAGGGGGCGACGAGCAGTACTTC. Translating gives CASNRGNVGGDEQYF.

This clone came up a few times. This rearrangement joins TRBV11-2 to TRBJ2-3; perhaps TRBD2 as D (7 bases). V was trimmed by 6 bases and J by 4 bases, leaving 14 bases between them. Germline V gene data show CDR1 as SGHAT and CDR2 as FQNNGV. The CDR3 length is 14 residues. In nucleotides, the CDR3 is TGTGCCAGCAGTTCCCTGCGGGGGCCAGATACGCAGTATTTT. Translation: CASSSLRGPDTQYF.

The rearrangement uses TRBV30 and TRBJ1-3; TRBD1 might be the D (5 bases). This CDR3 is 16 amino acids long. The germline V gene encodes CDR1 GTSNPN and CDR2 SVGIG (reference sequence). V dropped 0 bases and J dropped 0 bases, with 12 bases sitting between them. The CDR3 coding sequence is TGTGCCTGGAGTGTAGGAGGGGCCTCCTCTGGAAACACCATATATTTT. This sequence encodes CAWSVGGASSGNTIYF.

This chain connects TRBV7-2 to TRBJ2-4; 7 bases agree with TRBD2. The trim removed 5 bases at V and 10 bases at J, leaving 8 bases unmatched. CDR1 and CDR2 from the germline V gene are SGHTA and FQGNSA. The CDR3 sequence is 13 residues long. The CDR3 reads CASSAGGAGIQYF. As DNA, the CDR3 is TGTGCCAGCAGCGCCGGGGGAGCGGGAATTCAGTACTTC.

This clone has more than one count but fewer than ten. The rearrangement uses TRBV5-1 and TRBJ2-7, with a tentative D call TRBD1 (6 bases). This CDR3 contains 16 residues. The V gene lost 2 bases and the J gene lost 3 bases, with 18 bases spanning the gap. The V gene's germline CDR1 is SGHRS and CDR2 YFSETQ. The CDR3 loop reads CASSFGGTGQFYEQYF. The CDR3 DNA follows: TGCGCCAGCAGCTTTGGAGGAACCGGACAGTTCTACGAGCAGTACTTC.

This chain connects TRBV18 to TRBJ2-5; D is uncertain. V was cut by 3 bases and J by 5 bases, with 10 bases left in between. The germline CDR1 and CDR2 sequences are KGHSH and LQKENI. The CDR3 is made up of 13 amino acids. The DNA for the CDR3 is TGTGCCAGCTCACCGCAAGACGGCGAGACCCAGTACTTC. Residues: CASSPQDGETQYF.

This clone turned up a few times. The CDR3 sequence is CASSFSGGNIQYF. CDR3 coding DNA: TGTGCCAGCAGCTTTAGCGGGGGAAACATTCAGTACTTC. V and J are TRBV5-6 and TRBJ2-4; the match to TRBD2 covers 9 bases. V lost 2 bases, J lost 6 bases, and 0 bases stayed unmatched. This CDR3 comprises 13 residues. Germline CDR1 is SGHDT and CDR2 is YYEEEE.

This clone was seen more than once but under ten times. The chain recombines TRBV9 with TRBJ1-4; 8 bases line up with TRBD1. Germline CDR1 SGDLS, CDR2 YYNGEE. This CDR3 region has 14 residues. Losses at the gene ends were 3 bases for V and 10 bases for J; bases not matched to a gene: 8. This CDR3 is CASSDDRGTGKLFF. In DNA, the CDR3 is TGTGCCAGCAGCGACGACAGGGGCACGGGAAAACTGTTTTTT.

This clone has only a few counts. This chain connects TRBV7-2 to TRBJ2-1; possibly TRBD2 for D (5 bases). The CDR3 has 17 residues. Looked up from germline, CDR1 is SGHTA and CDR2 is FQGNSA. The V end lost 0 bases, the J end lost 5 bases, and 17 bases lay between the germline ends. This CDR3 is CASSLAGLGRLNNEQFF. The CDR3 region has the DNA TGTGCCAGCAGCTTAGCAGGTCTCGGCAGACTAAACAATGAGCAGTTCTTC.

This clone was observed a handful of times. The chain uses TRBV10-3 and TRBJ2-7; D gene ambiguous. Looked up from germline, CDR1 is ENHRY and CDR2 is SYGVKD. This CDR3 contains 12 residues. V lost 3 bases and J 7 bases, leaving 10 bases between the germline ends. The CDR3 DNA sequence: TGTGCCATCAGTGACCAGCCTGGGGAGCAGTACTTC. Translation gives CAISDQPGEQYF.

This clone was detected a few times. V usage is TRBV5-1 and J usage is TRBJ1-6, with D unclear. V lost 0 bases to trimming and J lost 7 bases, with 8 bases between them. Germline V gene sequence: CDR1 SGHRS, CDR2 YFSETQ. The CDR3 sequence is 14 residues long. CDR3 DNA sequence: TGCGCCAGCAGCTTGGGCCAGGCAAATTCACCCCTCCACTTT. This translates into CASSLGQANSPLHF.

This CDR3 reads CASSPNWGTGGADEQFF. The CDR3 coding sequence is TGTGCCAGCAGCCCCAATTGGGGGACAGGGGGCGCGGATGAGCAGTTCTTC. V and J are TRBV7-9 and TRBJ2-1, with 12 bases that match TRBD1. The CDR3 is made up of 17 amino acids. Losses at the gene ends were 5 bases for V and 8 bases for J; bases not matched to a gene: 13. Germline V gene lookup returns CDR1 SEHNR and CDR2 FQNEAQ (reference sequence).